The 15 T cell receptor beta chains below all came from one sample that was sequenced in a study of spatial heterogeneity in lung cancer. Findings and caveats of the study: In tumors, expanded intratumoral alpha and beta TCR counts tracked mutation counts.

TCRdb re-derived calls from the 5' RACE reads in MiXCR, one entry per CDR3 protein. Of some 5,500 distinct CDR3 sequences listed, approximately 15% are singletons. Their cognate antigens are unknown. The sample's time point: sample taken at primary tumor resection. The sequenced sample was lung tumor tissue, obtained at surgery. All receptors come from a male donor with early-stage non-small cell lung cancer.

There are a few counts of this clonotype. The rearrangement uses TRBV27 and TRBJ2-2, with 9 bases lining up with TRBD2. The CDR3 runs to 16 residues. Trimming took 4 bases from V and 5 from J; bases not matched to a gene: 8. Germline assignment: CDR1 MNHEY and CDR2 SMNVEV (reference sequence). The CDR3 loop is CASSSSGEPGTGELFF. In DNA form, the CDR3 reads TGTGCCAGCAGTTCTAGCGGGGAGCCAGGGACCGGGGAGCTGTTTTTT.

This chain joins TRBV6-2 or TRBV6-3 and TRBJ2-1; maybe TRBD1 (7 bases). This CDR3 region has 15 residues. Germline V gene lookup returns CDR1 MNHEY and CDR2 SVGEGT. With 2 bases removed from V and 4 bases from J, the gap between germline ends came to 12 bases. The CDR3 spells CASSYGGGAYNEQFF. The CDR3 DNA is TGTGCCAGCAGTTACGGAGGGGGCGCTTACAATGAGCAGTTCTTC.

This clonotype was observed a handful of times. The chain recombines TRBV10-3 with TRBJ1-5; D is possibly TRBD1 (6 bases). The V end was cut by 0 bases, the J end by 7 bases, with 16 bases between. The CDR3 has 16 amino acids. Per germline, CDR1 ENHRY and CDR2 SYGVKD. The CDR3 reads CAISESGTPRGQPQHF. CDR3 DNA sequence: TGTGCCATCAGTGAGTCGGGTACTCCGAGGGGGCAGCCCCAGCATTTT.

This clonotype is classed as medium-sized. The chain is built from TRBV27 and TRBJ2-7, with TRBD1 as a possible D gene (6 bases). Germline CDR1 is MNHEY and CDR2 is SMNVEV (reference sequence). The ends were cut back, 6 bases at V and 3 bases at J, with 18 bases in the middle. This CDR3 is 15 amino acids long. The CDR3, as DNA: TGTGCCAGCAGCCGGACAGCCGCTCCGTACTACGAGCAGTACTTC. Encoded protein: CASSRTAAPYYEQYF.

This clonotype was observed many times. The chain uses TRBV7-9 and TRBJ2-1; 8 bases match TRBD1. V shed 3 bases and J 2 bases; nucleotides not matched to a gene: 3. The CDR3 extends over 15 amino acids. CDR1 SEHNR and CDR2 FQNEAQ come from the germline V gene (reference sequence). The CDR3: CASSFPGQAYNEQFF. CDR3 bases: TGTGCCAGCAGCTTTCCGGGACAGGCCTACAATGAGCAGTTCTTC.

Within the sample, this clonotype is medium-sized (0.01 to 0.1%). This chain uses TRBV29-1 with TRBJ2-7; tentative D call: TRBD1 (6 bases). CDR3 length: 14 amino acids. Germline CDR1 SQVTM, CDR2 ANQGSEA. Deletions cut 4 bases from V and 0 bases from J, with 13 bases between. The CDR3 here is CSVGGQGSSYEQYF. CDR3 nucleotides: TGCAGCGTTGGAGGGCAGGGGAGCTCCTACGAGCAGTACTTC.

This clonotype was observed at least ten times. The CDR3 DNA reads as TGCAGTGCTAGACTAGCGGAAATCACAGATACGCAGTATTTT. Translation: CSARLAEITDTQYF. The chain combines TRBV20-1 with TRBJ2-3; 7 positions agree with TRBD2. After removal of 2 bases from V and 2 bases from J, the junction contained 4 bases not matched to a gene. Per the germline V gene, CDR1 is DFQATT and CDR2 is SNEGSKA (reference sequence). This CDR3 is 14 amino acids long.

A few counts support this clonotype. This chain's CDR3 is CSARAERGTDTQYF. The DNA for the CDR3 is TGCAGTGCTAGAGCGGAACGGGGCACAGATACGCAGTATTTT. The V and J genes are TRBV20-1 and TRBJ2-3; D not resolved. CDR3 length: 14 residues. Germline assignment: CDR1 DFQATT and CDR2 SNEGSKA (reference sequence). With 1 base removed from V and 1 base from J, the gap between germline ends came to 9 bases.

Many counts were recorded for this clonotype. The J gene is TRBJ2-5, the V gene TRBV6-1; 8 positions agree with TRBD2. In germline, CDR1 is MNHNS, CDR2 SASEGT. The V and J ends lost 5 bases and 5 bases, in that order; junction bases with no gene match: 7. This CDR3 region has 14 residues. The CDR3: CASSPGGAGETQYF. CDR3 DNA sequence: TGTGCCAGCAGTCCCGGGGGGGCGGGGGAGACCCAGTACTTC.

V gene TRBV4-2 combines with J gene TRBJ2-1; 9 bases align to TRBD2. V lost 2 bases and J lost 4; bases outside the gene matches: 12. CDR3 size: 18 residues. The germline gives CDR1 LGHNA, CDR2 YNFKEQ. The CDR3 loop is CASSQQGGLAGSYNEQFF. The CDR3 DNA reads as TGTGCCAGCAGCCAACAGGGCGGCCTAGCGGGGAGTTACAATGAGCAGTTCTTC.

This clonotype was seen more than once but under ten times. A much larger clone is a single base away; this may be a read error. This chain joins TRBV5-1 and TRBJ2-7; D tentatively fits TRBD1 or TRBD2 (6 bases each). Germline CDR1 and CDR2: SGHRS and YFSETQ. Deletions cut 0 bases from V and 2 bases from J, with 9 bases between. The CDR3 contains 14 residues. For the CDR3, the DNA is TGCGCCAGCAGCTTGGTGGGGGGCCCCTACGAGCAGTACTTC. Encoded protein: CASSLVGGPYEQYF.

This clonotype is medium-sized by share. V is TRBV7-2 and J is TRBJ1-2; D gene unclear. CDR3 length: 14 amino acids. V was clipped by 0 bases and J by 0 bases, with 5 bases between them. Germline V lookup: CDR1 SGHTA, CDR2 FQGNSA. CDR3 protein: CASSLARANYGYTF. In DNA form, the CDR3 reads TGTGCCAGCAGCTTAGCGCGAGCTAACTATGGCTACACCTTC.

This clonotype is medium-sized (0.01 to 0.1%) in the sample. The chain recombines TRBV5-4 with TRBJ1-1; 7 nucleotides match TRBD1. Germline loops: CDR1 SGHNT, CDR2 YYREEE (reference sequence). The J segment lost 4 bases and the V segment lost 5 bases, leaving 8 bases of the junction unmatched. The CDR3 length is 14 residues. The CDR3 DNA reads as TGTGCCAGCAGGCGACAGGGAGCGGGCACTGAAGCTTTCTTT. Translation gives CASRRQGAGTEAFF.

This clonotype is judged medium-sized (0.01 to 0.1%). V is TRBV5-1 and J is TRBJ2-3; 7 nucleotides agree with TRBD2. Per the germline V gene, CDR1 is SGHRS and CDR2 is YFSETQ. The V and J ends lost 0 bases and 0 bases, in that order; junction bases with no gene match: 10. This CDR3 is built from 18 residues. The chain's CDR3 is CASSLAGGTLSSTDTQYF. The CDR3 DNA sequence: TGCGCCAGCAGCTTGGCCGGGGGGACCCTCTCTAGCACAGATACGCAGTATTTT.

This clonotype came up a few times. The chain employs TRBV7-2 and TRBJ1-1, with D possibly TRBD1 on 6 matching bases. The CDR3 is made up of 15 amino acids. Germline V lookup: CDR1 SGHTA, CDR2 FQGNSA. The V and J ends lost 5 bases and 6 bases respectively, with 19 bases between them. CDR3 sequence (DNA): TGTGCCAGCAGCCCAGGACAGAGTGGCTTTGCTGAAGCTTTCTTT. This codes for CASSPGQSGFAEAFF.